This passage covers 3 T cell receptor beta chains from one sample sequenced in a study of blood T cell repertoires in COVID-19. Measured with immunoSEQ multiplex PCR; TCRdb has only the in-frame clones, and not every one. The data contain just over 95,000 clones, about 86% of them seen just once; the ten biggest clones take up over 3.5%. The sample consisted of peripheral blood. Receptors originate from a man in his 60s with acute or convalescent COVID-19.

The V gene is TRBV2, the J gene TRBJ2-3; D gene unclear. The V and J ends lost 7 bases and 6 bases respectively, with 17 bases between them. CDR3 length equals 14 residues. Germline values: CDR1 SNHLY, CDR2 FYNNEI. The CDR3 sequence is CASNAAARTDTQYF. The DNA of the CDR3 is TGTGCCAGCAACGCTGCGGCCCGAACTGATACGCAGTATTTT.

In this sample, this clone turned up a few times. The V gene is TRBV7-2, the J gene TRBJ1-6, with 7 nucleotides matching TRBD1. The CDR3 runs 15 residues. The V gene end was trimmed by 7 bases and the J gene end by 2 bases; junction bases not matched to a gene: 5. Germline V gene sequence: CDR1 SGHTA, CDR2 FQGNSA. As DNA, the CDR3 is TGTGCCAGCAATCAGGACAGGACCTATAATTCACCCCTCCACTTT. It encodes CASNQDRTYNSPLHF.

J is TRBJ2-1 and V is TRBV19, with TRBD2 matching over 12 bases. This CDR3 spans 14 amino acids. The junction had 1 base not matched to a gene; V was cut back by 1 base and J by 9 bases. The V gene's germline CDR1 is LNHDA and CDR2 SQIVND (reference sequence). CDR3: CASSIGLAGAEQFF. The CDR3 DNA follows: TGTGCCAGTAGTATAGGACTAGCGGGAGCTGAGCAGTTCTTC.